Described below is a single T cell receptor beta chain sequence and its context. V was clipped by 4 bases and J by 1 base; unmatched bases: 7. The CDR3 totals 16 residues. CDR1 is SGHNT, CDR2 YYREEE, per germline (reference sequence). This record belongs to a study of cytomegalovirus exposure and HLA in healthy donors. The PCR was carried out with 60 Vbeta primers and 13 Jbeta primers. Clones were read by immunoSEQ multiplex PCR, and TCRdb kept only the in-frame ones, dropping some. Of over 100,000 clones in the sample, roughly 73% were seen once. The specimen was PBMCs. The rearrangement uses TRBV5-4 and TRBJ2-1; TRBD2 aligns across 8 bases. The clonotype was recovered from a male donor in good health and CMV-seronegative. CDR3 nucleotide sequence: TGTGCCAGCAGCCTCCCGGGACTAGGGTCCTACAATGAGCAGTTCTTC. Protein product: CASSLPGLGSYNEQFF. Full variable domain (remainder filled in from reference TRBV5-4 and TRBJ2-1): ETGVTQSPTHLIKTRGQQVTLRCSSQSGHNTVSWYQQALGQGPQFIFQYYREEENGRGNFPPRFSGLQFPNYSSELNVNALELDDSALYLCASSLPGLGSYNEQFFGPGTRLTVL.